This record covers a single T cell receptor (beta chain). The data belong to a study of blood T cell repertoires in COVID-19. Across the study: Acute-phase and convalescent COVID-19 samples originated in the United States, Italy and Spain. Sources were T cells, B-cell-depleted T cells, or PBMCs; the material itself was cDNA or gDNA.

V was clipped by 1 base and J by 8 bases; unmatched bases: 4. Germline values: CDR1 MNHEY, CDR2 SMNVEV (reference sequence). The CDR3 has 14 residues. In the original workflow: Estimation of nucleated cell counts relied on the amplification of reference gene primers. The assay was immunoSEQ multiplex PCR, and TCRdb's table has in-frame clones only and misses some. D and trimming come from the DNA, and the V and J calls and clone size come from that table. The sample lists about 46,000 clones; about 88% were seen once. The sample comprised peripheral blood. The chain uses TRBV27 and TRBJ2-1; TRBD2 aligns across 8 bases. The sequence came from a man aged 60 to 69 with acute or convalescent COVID-19. The CDR3 DNA reads as TGTGCCAGCAGTTTATTTTCCGGGAGGGATGAGCAGTTCTTC. Amino acids: CASSLFSGRDEQFF.